This T cell receptor (beta chain) appears in the sequencing data of a study of CD8 T cells in Susac syndrome. The CDR3 extends over 13 amino acids. Germline assignment: CDR1 KGHDR and CDR2 SFDVKD. Trimming took 2 bases from V and 6 from J, leaving 7 bases between them. RNA totalling roughly 0.45 to 1 ug underwent reverse transcription with random hexamers. The TCR beta CDR3 was amplified by immunoSEQ multiplex PCR across 54 Vbeta, 13 Jbeta. Each CDR3 protein is one row after TCRdb ran MiXCR on the immunoSEQ multiplex PCR reads. This sample carries approximately 120,000 distinct CDR3 sequences, under 95% of them seen once, and the ten largest clones take roughly 0.25%.

Input material: CD8+ T cells from PBMCs. V usage is TRBV24-1 and J usage is TRBJ1-5; no clear D gene. This sequence originates from a human donor with multiple sclerosis. This chain's CDR3 is CATSDSLSQPQHF. The CDR3 coding sequence is TGTGCCACCAGTGATTCCCTTAGTCAGCCCCAGCATTTT.